The 24 T cell receptor beta chains below were found in one sample sequenced in a study of response to subunit inactivated influenza vaccine. One entry per CDR3 protein, called by TCRdb with MiXCR from the RT-PCR reads. The data contain 500,000 to 600,000 distinct CDR3 sequences, 16% of them singletons. The material sequenced was CD4+ T cells sorted from PBMCs, taken roughly 24 months after vaccination. Receptors were obtained from a man aged 45 to 70 who received an inactivated influenza vaccine.

This clonotype has ten or more counts. V is TRBV4-2 and J is TRBJ2-6; possible D gene TRBD1, 5 bases. V shed 4 bases and J shed 0 bases, with 10 bases lying between them. Germline V gene data show CDR1 as LGHNA and CDR2 as YNFKEQ. This CDR3 comprises 16 residues. This chain's CDR3 is CASSPRQLSGANVLTF. The CDR3 coding sequence is TGTGCCAGCAGCCCCCGACAGCTCTCTGGGGCCAACGTCCTGACTTTC.

The chain carries TRBV5-1 and TRBJ2-2; D not resolved. Germline values: CDR1 SGHRS, CDR2 YFSETQ. The CDR3 loop spans 13 amino acids. Trimming stripped 2 bases from V and 6 bases from J, with 8 bases between. CDR3 sequence reads: CASSFRQAGELFF. DNA of the CDR3: TGCGCCAGCAGCTTTCGCCAGGCCGGGGAGCTGTTTTTT.

The chain uses TRBV4-1 and TRBJ2-3; D is unclear. The V end was cut by 2 bases, the J end by 0 bases, with 9 bases between. CDR3 size: 15 residues. Looked up from germline, CDR1 is MGHRA and CDR2 is YSYEKL. The CDR3 loop reads CASSQLYGSTDTQYF. As DNA, the CDR3 is TGCGCCAGCAGCCAACTATATGGGAGCACAGATACGCAGTATTTT.

In its sample, this clonotype was seen a few times. This rearrangement joins TRBV5-1 to TRBJ2-7, with TRBD1 as a possible D gene (6 bases). V gave up 2 bases and J gave up 1 base, with 19 bases separating them. The CDR3 contains 17 residues. Looked up from germline, CDR1 is SGHRS and CDR2 is YFSETQ. This CDR3 is CASSFLPPGQTSYEQYF. In nucleotides, the CDR3 is TGCGCCAGCAGCTTTCTCCCCCCGGGACAAACGTCCTACGAGCAGTACTTC.

This clonotype was observed once. This sequence joins TRBV19 and TRBJ2-3; 10 nucleotides agree with TRBD2. Germline CDR1 is LNHDA and CDR2 is SQIVND (reference sequence). This CDR3 has 16 amino acids. V lost 2 bases, J lost 3 bases, and 5 bases stayed unmatched. Here the CDR3 reads CASSILTSGATDTQYF. The CDR3 nucleotides are TGTGCCAGTAGTATACTTACTAGCGGGGCGACAGATACGCAGTATTTT.

This clonotype was observed a handful of times. V usage is TRBV10-3 and J usage is TRBJ2-7; D might be TRBD1 (6 bases). Germline CDR1 and CDR2: ENHRY and SYGVKD. V was trimmed by 4 bases and J by 8 bases, leaving 21 bases between them. The length of the CDR3 is 15 residues. For the CDR3, the DNA is TGTGCCATCAGTGCGGAACAGGGCCGGGGTACGAAGCAGTACTTC. As protein: CAISAEQGRGTKQYF.

This chain links TRBV4-3 with TRBJ2-1, with D perhaps being TRBD1 or TRBD2 (5 bases each). CDR3 length: 17 residues. Trimming took 1 base from V and 2 from J, leaving 15 bases between them. The germline gives CDR1 LGHNA, CDR2 YSLEER. This CDR3 reads CASSQGSKGPTYNEQFF. CDR3 nucleotide sequence: TGCGCCAGCAGCCAAGGCTCTAAGGGACCTACCTACAATGAGCAGTTCTTC.

At least ten counts were recorded for this clonotype. The rearrangement links TRBV7-9 to TRBJ2-1; TRBD2 aligns across 10 bases. V shed 5 bases and J 2 bases; nucleotides not matched to a gene: 6. This CDR3 spans 16 amino acids. Germline loops: CDR1 SEHNR, CDR2 FQNEAQ (reference sequence). CDR3: CASSRGTSEAYNEQFF. CDR3 bases: TGTGCCAGCAGCCGAGGGACTAGCGAAGCCTACAATGAGCAGTTCTTC. Drawing the rest from reference TRBV7-9 and TRBJ2-1, the complete variable domain is DTGVSQNPRHKITKRGQNVTFRCDPISEHNRLYWYRQTLGQGPEFLTYFQNEAQLEKSRLLSDRFSAERPKGSFSTLEIQRTEQGDSAMYLCASSRGTSEAYNEQFFGPGTRLTVL.

Comments on this clonotype: The junction departs from the called germline gene at one end, perhaps through a read error. This chain uses TRBV6-2 or TRBV6-3 with TRBJ2-7; tentatively, D is TRBD1 (6 bases). The germline V gene has CDR1 MNHEY and CDR2 SVGEGT. The CDR3 runs to 14 residues. The DNA for the CDR3 is TGTGCCAGCAGTTCCCAGGGGACCCACTACGAGCAGAACTTC. It codes for CASSSQGTHYEQNF.

The chain links TRBV5-5 to TRBJ2-5; TRBD2 matches at 7 bases. The germline CDR1 and CDR2 sequences are SGHKS and YYEKEE (reference sequence). V trimming: 2 bases; J trimming: 2 bases; junction bases outside the gene matches: 9. This CDR3 contains 16 residues. CDR3 amino acids: CASSLRYRGVQETQYF. CDR3 DNA: TGTGCCAGCAGCTTACGCTACCGGGGGGTTCAAGAGACCCAGTACTTC.

This clonotype was counted between two and nine times. The V gene is TRBV7-6, the J gene TRBJ2-7, with 11 bases matching TRBD2. CDR1 and CDR2 (germline): SGHVS, FNYEAQ. Losses at the gene ends were 5 bases for V and 0 bases for J; bases not matched to a gene: 9. This CDR3 region has 17 residues. As DNA, the CDR3 is TGTGCCAGCAGCCCGTTGGGAACTAGCGGGAGCTCCTACGAGCAGTACTTC. It translates to CASSPLGTSGSSYEQYF.

The J gene is TRBJ1-1, the V gene TRBV5-1, with a tentative D call TRBD1 (5 bases). The CDR3 consists of 13 residues. Germline assignment: CDR1 SGHRS and CDR2 YFSETQ. V was pared by 7 bases and J by 2 bases, with 12 bases between. This chain's CDR3 is CASRSGLNTEAFF. CDR3 in DNA: TGCGCCAGCCGGTCAGGGCTTAACACTGAAGCTTTCTTT.

This clonotype was recorded at least ten times. The rearrangement joins TRBV20-1 to TRBJ2-3; D gene uncertain. The CDR3 length is 14 residues. Germline V gives CDR1 DFQATT, CDR2 SNEGSKA (reference sequence). Trimming pared 3 bases from V and 0 bases from J, leaving 10 bases between. DNA of the CDR3: TGCAGTGCTAGTCTCGCGGTTAGCACAGATACGCAGTATTTT. Encoded protein: CSASLAVSTDTQYF.

This clonotype was seen more than once but under ten times. The chain links TRBV11-2 to TRBJ1-4, with D tentatively TRBD1 (5 bases). Trimming removed 3 bases at V and 3 bases at J, with 11 bases between. In germline, CDR1 is SGHAT, CDR2 FQNNGV. CDR3 length: 15 residues. Here the CDR3 reads CASSFTGHANEKLFF. CDR3 nucleotides: TGTGCCAGCAGCTTCACAGGACATGCTAATGAAAAACTGTTTTTT.

This clonotype has ten or more counts. The chain has TRBV27 and TRBJ2-3; 8 bases align to TRBD2. J lost 0 bases, V lost 8 bases, and 16 bases had no gene match. Germline V gives CDR1 MNHEY, CDR2 SMNVEV (reference sequence). The CDR3 sequence is 18 residues long. CDR3 sequence (DNA): TGTGCCAGCGCCTACAGGCAAGAGGCTAGCGGGAGCACAGATACGCAGTATTTT. Protein sequence: CASAYRQEASGSTDTQYF.

This rearrangement joins TRBV6-5 to TRBJ2-6; D uncertain. The V end lost 3 bases, the J end lost 0 bases, and 6 bases lay between the germline ends. CDR1 and CDR2 (germline): MNHEY, SVGAGI. This CDR3 is 15 amino acids long. The CDR3 protein is CASSYKFSGANVLTF. The CDR3 region has the DNA TGTGCCAGCAGTTATAAGTTCTCTGGGGCCAACGTCCTGACTTTC.

Worth noting for this clonotype: A much larger clone is a single base away; this may be a read error. This chain joins TRBV20-1 and TRBJ2-7; 8 positions match TRBD1. The CDR3 runs 15 residues. Trimming cost V 5 bases and J 1 base; bases outside gene matches: 10. The germline gives CDR1 DFQATT, CDR2 SNEGSKA (reference sequence). Here the CDR3 reads CSADPAHRGSYEQYF. The CDR3 DNA is TGCAGTGCTGACCCAGCTCACAGGGGGTCCTACGAGCAGTACTTC.

The CDR3 nucleotides read TGTGCCACAACAGGGGTGGGGACCCAGTACTTC. Translating gives CATTGVGTQYF. The rearrangement joins TRBV6-2 or TRBV6-3 to TRBJ2-5; 7 bases are shared with TRBD1. The CDR3 covers 11 residues. Germline V gene lookup returns CDR1 MNHEY and CDR2 SVGEGT. The V segment lost 10 bases and the J segment 7 bases; nucleotides outside the gene matches: 6.

The table lists this clonotype with many counts. The rearrangement links TRBV5-1 to TRBJ2-5; D is possibly TRBD1 or TRBD2 (6 bases each). V lost 4 bases and J lost 4, with 14 bases in between. CDR3 length: 14 amino acids. Germline V gene data show CDR1 as SGHRS and CDR2 as YFSETQ. The chain's CDR3 is CASSIKGGGETQYF. CDR3 sequence (DNA): TGCGCCAGCAGCATAAAAGGAGGGGGAGAGACCCAGTACTTC. Using reference TRBV5-1 and TRBJ2-5 for the parts outside the CDR3, the full variable domain is KAGVTQTPRYLIKTRGQQVTLSCSPISGHRSVSWYQQTPGQGLQFLFEYFSETQRNKGNFPGRFSGRQFSNSRSEMNVSTLELGDSALYLCASSIKGGGETQYFGPGTRLLVL.

V usage is TRBV27 and J usage is TRBJ2-7; D ambiguous. Trimming pared 3 bases from V and 3 bases from J, leaving 15 bases between. Germline lookup yields CDR1 MNHEY and CDR2 SMNVEV (reference sequence). CDR3 length equals 15 residues. The CDR3 region is CASSFGPAHLYEQYF. The DNA for the CDR3 is TGTGCCAGCAGTTTTGGGCCAGCCCATCTCTACGAGCAGTACTTC.

This sequence joins TRBV4-3 and TRBJ2-3; TRBD1 agrees at 10 bases. With 1 base clipped from V and 2 bases from J, the junction kept 12 bases outside the gene matches. The CDR3 length is 19 residues. The germline gives CDR1 LGHNA, CDR2 YSLEER. CDR3 sequence (DNA): TGCGCCAGCAGCCAAGGACAGGGGGCGAGGGCCCCCGCCACAGATACGCAGTATTTT. As protein: CASSQGQGARAPATDTQYF.

This clonotype came up a few times. The chain employs TRBV5-1 and TRBJ1-4, with D possibly matching TRBD1 (5 bases). This CDR3 contains 14 residues. Germline V gene sequence: CDR1 SGHRS, CDR2 YFSETQ. V shed 4 bases and J shed 8 bases, with 15 bases lying between them. The CDR3 is CASSPGTKREKLFF. CDR3 DNA: TGCGCCAGCAGCCCGGGGACCAAGAGGGAAAAACTGTTTTTT.

J is TRBJ2-7 and V is TRBV5-5; D is perhaps TRBD2 (6 bases). The germline V gene encodes CDR1 SGHKS and CDR2 YYEKEE (reference sequence). CDR3 length: 14 residues. The V end lost 4 bases, the J end lost 0 bases, and 11 bases lay between the germline ends. In DNA, the CDR3 is TGTGCCAGCAGCGCGGGACCGTACTCCTACGAGCAGTACTTC. Translation gives CASSAGPYSYEQYF.

The chain combines TRBV19 with TRBJ2-2, with a weak D call TRBD2 (7 bases). Germline V gene lookup returns CDR1 LNHDA and CDR2 SQIVND (reference sequence). The V gene lost 2 bases and the J gene lost 6 bases, with 10 bases spanning the gap. This CDR3 contains 14 residues. The DNA for the CDR3 is TGTGCCAGTAGTATAAGGGGGGGTGCCGGGGAGCTGTTTTTT. Protein: CASSIRGGAGELFF.